A selection of T cell receptor beta chains follows, all from one sample in a study of glioma-infiltrating T cells. TCRdb independently ran MiXCR on the multiplex PCR reads; one entry per CDR3 protein. The table has tens of thousands of distinct CDR3 sequences, under 30% seen once. Input material: glioma tissue, nonneoplastic brain tissue, or PBMCs (not recorded which). These receptors were taken from a human donor with low-grade glioma or glioblastoma, undergoing nonglioma brain surgery, or in good health (not recorded which). Each CDR3 is given with its conserved first and last residue. The order of the fields is CDR3 DNA, CDR3 protein, V gene, clone size, D gene, J gene. A D gene is named only where the DNA matches it firmly. Clone size is not always given. Where it is, it says once, few, many or a class for expanded clones.

CDR3nt: TGTGCCAGCAGAAGGACAGGGTACAATGAGCAGTTCTTC; CDR3aa: CASRRTGYNEQFF; v_gene: TRBV6-2/TRBV6-3; abundance: many; d_gene: TRBD1; j_gene: TRBJ2-1
CDR3nt: TGCAGTGCTAGAGAAACCAGGGTTGACATTCAGTACTTC; CDR3aa: CSARETRVDIQYF; v_gene: TRBV20-1; abundance: many; d_gene: .; j_gene: TRBJ2-4
CDR3nt: TGCGCCAGCAGCTTGACTTTTCGATCACCCCTCCACTTT; CDR3aa: CASSLTFRSPLHF; v_gene: TRBV5-1; abundance: few; d_gene: .; j_gene: TRBJ1-6
CDR3nt: TGTGCCAGCAGCCCCGGGACAGGACGCATTCAGCCCCAGCATTTT; CDR3aa: CASSPGTGRIQPQHF; v_gene: TRBV7-9; abundance: .; d_gene: TRBD1; j_gene: TRBJ1-5
CDR3nt: TGTGCCAGCAGCCAAGACACTCTAGCGGGAGGACGCCAAGAGACCCAGTACTTC; CDR3aa: CASSQDTLAGGRQETQYF; v_gene: TRBV3-1; abundance: few; d_gene: TRBD2; j_gene: TRBJ2-5
CDR3nt: TGTGCCAGCGGCATACCGGGACGTGGCGAAAAACTGTTTTTT; CDR3aa: CASGIPGRGEKLFF; v_gene: TRBV3-1; abundance: many; d_gene: .; j_gene: TRBJ1-4
CDR3nt: TGTGCCAGTAGTCAGTTGGGCAACGAGAACACTGAAGCTTTCTTT; CDR3aa: CASSQLGNENTEAFF; v_gene: TRBV19; abundance: many; d_gene: .; j_gene: TRBJ1-1
CDR3nt: TGTGCCAGTAGTAGGCTAGCGGTGTCTAGCACAGATACGCAGTATTTT; CDR3aa: CASSRLAVSSTDTQYF; v_gene: TRBV19; abundance: .; d_gene: TRBD2; j_gene: TRBJ2-3
CDR3nt: TGTGCCAGCAGAGAGACAACTAACTATGGCTACACCTTC; CDR3aa: CASRETTNYGYTF; v_gene: TRBV6-2/TRBV6-3; abundance: many; d_gene: .; j_gene: TRBJ1-2
CDR3nt: TGCGCCAGCAGCAACAGTAACACTGAAGCTTTCTTT; CDR3aa: CASSNSNTEAFF; v_gene: TRBV5-1; abundance: many; d_gene: .; j_gene: TRBJ1-1
CDR3nt: TGTGCCAGCAGTGACCCACTAGCGGGCCAAGAGACCCAGTACTTC; CDR3aa: CASSDPLAGQETQYF; v_gene: TRBV2; abundance: .; d_gene: TRBD2; j_gene: TRBJ2-5
CDR3nt: TGCGCCAGCAGCCAAGAACCGGGAATTCTGTACGAGCAGTACTTC; CDR3aa: CASSQEPGILYEQYF; v_gene: TRBV4-1; abundance: few; d_gene: .; j_gene: TRBJ2-7
CDR3nt: TGTGCCAGCAGCTTATCTACTCACCTGGGGCTCTATGGCTACACCTTC; CDR3aa: CASSLSTHLGLYGYTF; v_gene: TRBV7-6; abundance: many; d_gene: .; j_gene: TRBJ1-2
CDR3nt: TGCAGTGCTAGAGATGGGGGGGCCTCCTACTACGAGCAGTACTTC; CDR3aa: CSARDGGASYYEQYF; v_gene: TRBV20-1; abundance: .; d_gene: .; j_gene: TRBJ2-7
CDR3nt: TGTGCCAGCAGCTTAATGAGCGCAGGGCTAGATACGCAGTATTTT; CDR3aa: CASSLMSAGLDTQYF; v_gene: TRBV7-6; abundance: many; d_gene: .; j_gene: TRBJ2-3
CDR3nt: TGTGCCAGCAGCTTGAGAGCGGGGGGTGATGAGACCCAGTACTTC; CDR3aa: CASSLRAGGDETQYF; v_gene: TRBV7-6; abundance: many; d_gene: TRBD2; j_gene: TRBJ2-5
CDR3nt: TGCGCCAGCAGCTTGTCGTTTTCGAACACTGAAGCTTTCTTT; CDR3aa: CASSLSFSNTEAFF; v_gene: TRBV5-1; abundance: .; d_gene: .; j_gene: TRBJ1-1
CDR3nt: TGTGCCAGTAGTCGTGGGACACTCAGCAATCAGCCCCAGCATTTT; CDR3aa: CASSRGTLSNQPQHF; v_gene: TRBV19; abundance: many; d_gene: .; j_gene: TRBJ1-5
CDR3nt: TGTGCCAGCAGTTCAGTGGTTAGTTCACCCCTCCACTTT; CDR3aa: CASSSVVSSPLHF; v_gene: TRBV6-1; abundance: many; d_gene: .; j_gene: TRBJ1-6